This passage covers 8 T cell receptor beta chains from one sample sequenced in a study of identical twins. One entry per CDR3 protein, called by TCRdb with MiXCR from the 5' RACE reads. The repertoire includes hundreds of thousands of distinct CDR3 sequences, around an eighth of them detected once, and 7.2% sits in the top ten. These data also featured in a second study, about yellow fever vaccine responses in identical twins.

Material for sequencing was CD8+ T cells sorted from blood. The receptors originated from a young woman in good health.

The chain carries TRBV20-1 and TRBJ2-5, with TRBD2 matching 15 bases. The CDR3 loop spans 14 amino acids. In germline, CDR1 is DFQATT, CDR2 SNEGSKA (reference sequence). The CDR3 DNA reads as TGCAGCGGGACTAGCGGGAGGTCAGGGGAGACCCAGTACTTC. This encodes CSGTSGRSGETQYF.

The table lists this clonotype with many counts. The chain links TRBV15 to TRBJ2-1; D is ambiguous. In germline, CDR1 is LNHNV, CDR2 YYDKDF (reference sequence). Trimming removed 4 bases at V and 6 bases at J, with 10 bases between. This CDR3 contains 13 residues. The CDR3 bases are TGTGCCACCAGCAAAAATCGCGGCAATGAGCAGTTCTTC. Its protein product is CATSKNRGNEQFF.

This clonotype turned up a few times. The chain uses TRBV6-5 and TRBJ2-6, with unresolved D. In germline, CDR1 is MNHEY, CDR2 SVGAGI. The V gene lost 4 bases and the J gene lost 2 bases, with 9 bases spanning the gap. CDR3 length equals 15 residues. The CDR3: CASSSGRAGANVLTF. Here the CDR3 DNA reads TGTGCCAGCAGTTCTGGCCGGGCTGGGGCCAACGTCCTGACTTTC.

The table lists this clonotype with a few counts. J is TRBJ2-1 and V is TRBV7-8; D call uncertain. The V end lost 1 base, the J end lost 1 base, and 8 bases lay between the germline ends. The CDR3 has 15 residues. Germline V gene sequence: CDR1 SGHVS, CDR2 FQNEAQ. DNA for the CDR3: TGTGCCAGCAGCTTAGAGTTCGGTTCCTACAATGAGCAGTTCTTC. Translating it yields CASSLEFGSYNEQFF.

The J gene is TRBJ2-7, the V gene TRBV7-8; 10 nucleotides align to TRBD2. In germline, CDR1 is SGHVS, CDR2 FQNEAQ. With V trimmed by 0 bases and J by 1 base, 12 bases remained unmatched. This CDR3 region has 19 residues. The CDR3: CASSLAASGSELASYEQYF. CDR3 nucleotide sequence: TGTGCCAGCAGCTTAGCGGCTAGCGGGAGCGAATTAGCATCCTACGAGCAGTACTTC.

This chain joins TRBV7-3 and TRBJ1-1, with D possibly being TRBD1 (6 bases). CDR1 and CDR2 (germline): SGHTA, FQGTGA. V lost 5 bases to trimming and J lost 8 bases, with 21 bases between them. The CDR3 totals 15 residues. The CDR3 DNA follows: TGTGCCAGCAGCCAAAACCGGGACACCGGTTCGGAAGCTTTCTTT. Translated: CASSQNRDTGSEAFF. The variable domain in full, with the rest retrieved from reference TRBV7-3 and TRBJ1-1, is GAGVSQTPSNKVTEKGKYVELRCDPISGHTALYWYRQSLGQGPEFLIYFQGTGAADDSGLPNDRFFAVRPEGSVSTLKIQRTERGDSAVYLCASSQNRDTGSEAFFGQGTRLTVV.

This clonotype was observed at least ten times. This sequence joins TRBV7-8 and TRBJ2-1; TRBD2 aligns across 12 bases. Germline V gives CDR1 SGHVS, CDR2 FQNEAQ. V dropped 5 bases and J dropped 4; count of bases not matched to a gene: 3. The CDR3 covers 15 residues. In nucleotides, the CDR3 is TGTGCCAGCAGCACCGGGACTAGCGGGTACAATGAGCAGTTCTTC. Its translation is CASSTGTSGYNEQFF.

The chain carries TRBV6-4 and TRBJ2-1, with 9 bases lining up with TRBD2. Losses at the gene ends were 0 bases for V and 6 bases for J; bases not matched to a gene: 3. This CDR3 has 15 amino acids. Germline V gene sequence: CDR1 MRHNA, CDR2 SNTAGT. The CDR3 spells CASSDSAGGANEQFF. As DNA, the CDR3 is TGTGCCAGCAGTGACTCTGCGGGAGGGGCCAATGAGCAGTTCTTC.